This T cell receptor beta chain was sequenced in a study of cytomegalovirus exposure and HLA in healthy donors. Study results and caveats: In vitro checks showed that a few CMV-associated chains really do target CMV antigens. A cluster of highly shared sequence variants was likely a sequencing artifact.

At sampling all donors were nominally healthy, likely with unrecorded immune exposures. Note on this clone: Its cognate antigen is unknown.

PCR amplification relied on 60 Vbeta primers (plus 13 Jbeta primers). Sequencing was performed with immunoSEQ multiplex PCR; in TCRdb, only in-frame clones are kept and a portion is missing. The table shows 95,000 to 150,000 clones, with roughly 75% occurring only once. Source material: PBMCs. This receptor was identified in a female donor in good health and CMV-seronegative.

CDR3 sequence (DNA): TGCGCCAGCAGCTTTTCCGGGGAGACCCAGTACTTC. Residues: CASSFSGETQYF. This chain connects TRBV5-1 to TRBJ2-5; D remains unclear. The V end was cut by 2 bases, the J end by 5 bases, with 7 bases between. The CDR3 loop spans 12 amino acids. CDR1 and CDR2 from the germline V gene are SGHRS and YFSETQ. Full variable domain (remainder filled in from reference TRBV5-1 and TRBJ2-5): KAGVTQTPRYLIKTRGQQVTLSCSPISGHRSVSWYQQTPGQGLQFLFEYFSETQRNKGNFPGRFSGRQFSNSRSEMNVSTLELGDSALYLCASSFSGETQYFGPGTRLLVL.